Shown below are 21 T cell receptor beta chains from a single sample sequenced in a study of T-cell memory formation after mild COVID-19. Via MiXCR, TCRdb re-called the 5' RACE reads, giving one row per CDR3 protein. The sample has 92,000 or so distinct CDR3 sequences; around 13% are singletons. The sequenced material came from PBMCs or a T cell subset sorted from them (not recorded which). The receptors were gathered from an adult woman who had mild COVID-19 (a few samples of this study predate the infection). Cell type and time point are not known.

In its sample, this clonotype was seen a few times. The chain joins TRBV16 to TRBJ2-7; no reliable D call. The CDR3 contains 12 residues. The V gene lost 1 base and the J gene lost 4 bases, with 5 bases spanning the gap. CDR1 is KGHSY and CDR2 is FQNENV in the germline V gene. The CDR3 reads CASSQLGYEQYF. The CDR3 DNA follows: TGTGCCAGCAGCCAATTAGGATACGAGCAGTACTTC.

The chain joins TRBV4-1 to TRBJ2-5; D might be TRBD1 or TRBD2, each matching 5 bases. V was clipped by 0 bases and J by 5 bases, with 10 bases between them. This CDR3 region has 14 residues. Germline CDR1 MGHRA, CDR2 YSYEKL. This CDR3 is CASSQEGREETQYF. CDR3 nucleotides: TGCGCCAGCAGCCAAGAAGGCAGGGAGGAGACCCAGTACTTC.

This clonotype has only a few counts. The chain has TRBV7-9 and TRBJ2-3; 7 bases fit TRBD2. Germline CDR1 SEHNR, CDR2 FQNEAQ (reference sequence). The V and J ends lost 1 base and 0 bases, in that order; junction bases with no gene match: 4. The CDR3 runs 16 residues. The CDR3 sequence is CASSLGVGGSTDTQYF. As DNA, the CDR3 is TGTGCCAGCAGCTTAGGCGTCGGGGGGAGCACAGATACGCAGTATTTT.

This clonotype has only a few counts. The chain couples TRBV7-8 to TRBJ2-3; no clear D gene. V lost 0 bases to trimming and J lost 2 bases, with 9 bases between them. The CDR3 consists of 15 residues. The germline gives CDR1 SGHVS, CDR2 FQNEAQ. The CDR3 reads CASSLALSHTDTQYF. In nucleotides, the CDR3 is TGTGCCAGCAGCTTAGCCCTCAGCCACACAGATACGCAGTATTTT. Full variable domain (missing parts from reference TRBV7-8 and TRBJ2-3): GAGVSQSPRYKVAKRGQDVALRCDPISGHVSLFWYQQALGQGPEFLTYFQNEAQLDKSGLPSDRFFAERPEGSVSTLKIQRTQQEDSAVYLCASSLALSHTDTQYFGPGTRLTVL.

The chain has TRBV28 and TRBJ2-5; D is perhaps TRBD1 or TRBD2 (5 bases each). Germline lookup yields CDR1 MDHEN and CDR2 SYDVKM. V was trimmed by 6 bases and J by 7 bases, leaving 21 bases between them. The length of the CDR3 is 15 residues. This chain's CDR3 is CASSLPGTGEWTQYF. As DNA, the CDR3 is TGTGCCAGCAGCTTACCCGGGACCGGAGAGTGGACCCAGTACTTC.

This clonotype was picked up many times. The chain employs TRBV7-8 and TRBJ2-1; 8 nucleotides line up with TRBD1. The CDR3 extends over 14 amino acids. The germline CDR1 and CDR2 sequences are SGHVS and FQNEAQ. V shed 3 bases and J 6 bases; nucleotides not matched to a gene: 4. CDR3 sequence: CASSFTGGGNEQFF. CDR3 nucleotides: TGTGCCAGCAGCTTTACAGGGGGAGGCAATGAGCAGTTCTTC.

This chain uses TRBV9 with TRBJ2-1, with TRBD1 identical over 7 bases. Unmatched junction bases numbered 5, after V lost 0 bases and J lost 5 bases. CDR1 is SGDLS, CDR2 YYNGEE, per germline. CDR3 size: 15 residues. CDR3 sequence reads: CASSVGGGGDNEQFF. The CDR3 nucleotides are TGTGCCAGCAGCGTAGGAGGGGGCGGAGACAATGAGCAGTTCTTC.

This clonotype was seen a handful of times. V and J are TRBV20-1 and TRBJ1-1, with D tentatively TRBD1 (5 bases). Germline CDR1 and CDR2: DFQATT and SNEGSKA (reference sequence). The CDR3 contains 13 residues. Trimming took off 6 bases at V and 4 bases at J, with 15 bases between the two ends. The CDR3 bases are TGCAGTGCACCGAGCGGGGACCTCACTGAAGCTTTCTTT. Encoded protein: CSAPSGDLTEAFF.

The V call is TRBV9, the J call TRBJ2-5, with 9 positions matching TRBD1. Looked up from germline, CDR1 is SGDLS and CDR2 is YYNGEE. The CDR3 has 18 amino acids. Trimming cost V 0 bases and J 5 bases; bases outside gene matches: 14. The CDR3 spells CASSVALTGTGYGETQYF. The DNA of the CDR3 is TGTGCCAGCAGCGTAGCATTAACCGGGACAGGGTATGGGGAGACCCAGTACTTC.

The chain employs TRBV24-1 and TRBJ1-1, with a tentative D call TRBD1 (6 bases). V lost 3 bases, J lost 1 base, and 8 bases lay in between. This CDR3 is 14 amino acids long. CDR1 KGHDR and CDR2 SFDVKD come from the germline V gene. For the CDR3, the DNA is TGTGCCACCAGTGATGGGACACGGAACACTGAAGCTTTCTTT. The encoded protein is CATSDGTRNTEAFF.

This clonotype came up a few times. The chain joins TRBV5-1 to TRBJ2-3, with TRBD1 matching over 9 bases. J was trimmed by 4 bases and V by 4 bases; bases with no gene match: 7. The germline gives CDR1 SGHRS, CDR2 YFSETQ. This CDR3 has 15 amino acids. The CDR3 loop reads CASSDGTGQADTQYF. CDR3 sequence (DNA): TGCGCCAGCAGCGACGGGACAGGGCAAGCAGATACGCAGTATTTT. Together with reference TRBV5-1 and TRBJ2-3, the CDR3 gives the full variable domain: KAGVTQTPRYLIKTRGQQVTLSCSPISGHRSVSWYQQTPGQGLQFLFEYFSETQRNKGNFPGRFSGRQFSNSRSEMNVSTLELGDSALYLCASSDGTGQADTQYFGPGTRLTVL.

The chain recombines TRBV11-3 with TRBJ2-3; no reliable D call. The CDR3 sequence is 12 residues long. Per germline, CDR1 SGHNT and CDR2 YENEEA. V was shortened by 5 bases and J by 11 bases, with 14 bases between the two germline ends. CDR3 in amino acids: CASSPPWGEQYF. CDR3 sequence (DNA): TGTGCCAGCAGCCCCCCCTGGGGTGAGCAGTATTTT.

Ten or more counts support this clonotype. The DNA for the CDR3 is TGTGCCAGCAGTGTAGCGGGGGGGCCGAATGAGCAGTTCTTC. Its translation is CASSVAGGPNEQFF. The V call is TRBV6-5, the J call TRBJ2-1, with 11 bases lining up with TRBD2. V shed 5 bases, J shed 7 bases, and the junction held 4 bases outside the gene matches. The germline V gene encodes CDR1 MNHEY and CDR2 SVGAGI. The CDR3 extends over 14 amino acids.

This chain uses TRBV7-9 with TRBJ1-5; tentative D call: TRBD1 (5 bases). V was clipped by 5 bases and J by 0 bases, with 8 bases between them. The germline V gene encodes CDR1 SEHNR and CDR2 FQNEAQ (reference sequence). The CDR3 has 14 residues. The CDR3 DNA follows: TGTGCCAGCAGCCAAACAGGTAGCAATCAGCCCCAGCATTTT. Protein product: CASSQTGSNQPQHF.

The chain carries TRBV2 and TRBJ2-7; the D gene is possibly TRBD1 (5 bases). This CDR3 has 12 residues. From germline, CDR1 is SNHLY and CDR2 FYNNEI. V shed 8 bases and J shed 7 bases, with 15 bases lying between them. The CDR3 here is CASSQAFGEQYF. The CDR3, as DNA: TGTGCCAGCTCACAGGCGTTTGGGGAGCAGTACTTC.

This clonotype was recorded many times. J is TRBJ1-1 and V is TRBV11-2; TRBD1 matches at 7 bases. Germline CDR1 SGHAT, CDR2 FQNNGV. The J segment lost 10 bases and the V segment lost 5 bases, leaving 4 bases of the junction unmatched. This CDR3 has 11 amino acids. The CDR3 DNA sequence: TGTGCCAGCAGCCCACGGACAGGAGCTTTCTTT. Protein product: CASSPRTGAFF. Full variable domain (rest looked up from reference TRBV11-2 and TRBJ1-1): EAGVAQSPRYKIIEKRQSVAFWCNPISGHATLYWYQQILGQGPKLLIQFQNNGVVDDSQLPKDRFSAERLKGVDSTLKIQPAKLEDSAVYLCASSPRTGAFFGQGTRLTVV.

This rearrangement joins TRBV6-2 or TRBV6-3 to TRBJ2-5; TRBD2 aligns across 7 bases. With 5 bases clipped from V and 3 bases from J, the junction kept 9 bases outside the gene matches. From germline, CDR1 is MNHEY and CDR2 SVGEGT. This CDR3 comprises 15 residues. The CDR3 DNA follows: TGTGCCAGCAGTACGGGGCTAGCGGAAGAAGAGACCCAGTACTTC. Protein sequence: CASSTGLAEEETQYF.

There are a few counts of this clonotype. This chain links TRBV7-3 with TRBJ2-5, with TRBD2 matching 8 bases. V lost 5 bases, J lost 0 bases, and 2 bases stayed unmatched. CDR3 size: 14 residues. CDR1 is SGHTA, CDR2 FQGTGA, per germline. The CDR3 DNA reads TGTGCCAGCAGCCCTAGCGGGCACCAAGAGACCCAGTACTTC. Amino acids: CASSPSGHQETQYF. The full variable domain, its missing parts supplied by reference TRBV7-3 and TRBJ2-5, is GAGVSQTPSNKVTEKGKYVELRCDPISGHTALYWYRQSLGQGPEFLIYFQGTGAADDSGLPNDRFFAVRPEGSVSTLKIQRTERGDSAVYLCASSPSGHQETQYFGPGTRLLVL.

The gene calls are TRBV11-2 and TRBJ2-7; the D gene is possibly TRBD2 (5 bases). The CDR3 extends over 14 amino acids. V lost 8 bases, J lost 7 bases, and 21 bases lay in between. The germline V gene encodes CDR1 SGHAT and CDR2 FQNNGV. The CDR3 region is CASGPGGDPPEQYF. The DNA for the CDR3 is TGTGCCAGCGGACCAGGAGGCGACCCACCGGAGCAGTACTTC.

This clonotype came up a few times. The V gene is TRBV13, the J gene TRBJ2-3, with 7 bases fitting TRBD1. With V trimmed by 5 bases and J by 10 bases, 12 bases remained unmatched. The CDR3 is 14 amino acids. CDR1 PRHDT and CDR2 FYEKMQ come from the germline V gene (reference sequence). This CDR3 reads CASSPTTGIGAQYF. The DNA for the CDR3 is TGTGCCAGCAGCCCAACGACAGGGATCGGGGCGCAGTATTTT.

This clonotype was observed a few times. The chain recombines TRBV4-1 with TRBJ2-7; D is undetermined. V lost 3 bases, J lost 3 bases, and 9 bases lay in between. The germline V gene has CDR1 MGHRA and CDR2 YSYEKL. This CDR3 spans 13 amino acids. The CDR3: CASSHPGDYEQYF. The DNA for the CDR3 is TGCGCCAGCAGCCACCCAGGCGACTACGAGCAGTACTTC.